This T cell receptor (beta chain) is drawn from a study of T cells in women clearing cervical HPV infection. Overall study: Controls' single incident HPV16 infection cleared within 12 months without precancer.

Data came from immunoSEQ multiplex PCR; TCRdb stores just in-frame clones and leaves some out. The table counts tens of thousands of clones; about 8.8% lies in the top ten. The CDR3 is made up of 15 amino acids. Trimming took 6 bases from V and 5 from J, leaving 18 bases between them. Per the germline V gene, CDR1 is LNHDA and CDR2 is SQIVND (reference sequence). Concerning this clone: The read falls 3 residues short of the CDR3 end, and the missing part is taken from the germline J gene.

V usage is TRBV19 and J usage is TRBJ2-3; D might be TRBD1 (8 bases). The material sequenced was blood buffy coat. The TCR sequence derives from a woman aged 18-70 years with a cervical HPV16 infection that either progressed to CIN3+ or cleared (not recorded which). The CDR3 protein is CASRKTGEGIDTQYF. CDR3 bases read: TGTGCCAGTAGGAAGACAGGGGAGGGGATAGATACG.